A selection of T cell receptor beta chains follows, all from one sample in a study of blood T cell repertoires in COVID-19. Data came from immunoSEQ multiplex PCR; TCRdb stores just in-frame clones and leaves some out. The sample holds fewer than 200,000 clones, roughly 79% seen once. Sequenced: peripheral blood. The receptors come from a woman older than 75 with COVID-19, enrolled during active disease. The CDR3 runs from the conserved cysteine through the conserved F or W. D genes are given only for firm matches. A clone size is listed for some rows: how often the clone was seen (once, few, many), or a class if it is expanded.

D	J	V	size	DNA	CDR3
TRBD1	TRBJ1-1	TRBV5-6	once	TGTGCCAGCAGCTCTTCGGGGACAGGGAACACTGAAGCTTTCTTT	CASSSSGTGNTEAFF
.	TRBJ2-2	TRBV2	.	TGTGCCAGCAGTGCGGGGACGAACACCGGGGAGCTGTTTTTT	CASSAGTNTGELFF
.	TRBJ2-1	TRBV20-1	.	TGCAGTGCTGAGAGGAATGAGCAGTTCTTC	CSAERNEQFF
.	TRBJ2-2	TRBV9	once	TGTGCCAGCAGCGTGGACAGTTACTCAACCGGGGAGCTGTTTTTT	CASSVDSYSTGELFF
TRBD2	TRBJ2-7	TRBV10-3	.	TGTGCCATCAGTGACCCCGGACTAGCGGGACCCCCTTCCTACGAGCAGTACTTC	CAISDPGLAGPPSYEQYF
TRBD1	TRBJ2-7	TRBV6-5	.	TGTGCCAGCCGAACGACAGGGCCCTACGAGCAGTACTTC	CASRTTGPYEQYF
.	TRBJ1-5	TRBV10-1	.	TGCGCCAGCAGTGAGGCAGACTATCAGCCCCAGCATTTT	CASSEADYQPQHF
TRBD1	TRBJ1-1	TRBV6-5	once	TGTGCCAGCTCCTTCGACAGGGCTGGTACTGAAGCTTTCTTT	CASSFDRAGTEAFF
.	TRBJ2-7	TRBV2	once	TGTGCCAGCAGTGAATGGGGGGGCGGGTACGAGCAGTACTTC	CASSEWGGGYEQYF
TRBD2	TRBJ2-3	TRBV7-3	.	TGTGCCAGCAGCTTAATAAGTAGTAGCGGGGGCCGGACAGATACGCAGTATTTT	CASSLISSSGGRTDTQYF
.	TRBJ1-1	TRBV7-9	.	TGTGCCAGCAGCTTAGGGGCCGGGGAGACTGAAGCTTTCTTT	CASSLGAGETEAFF
TRBD2	TRBJ2-1	TRBV11-3	.	TGTGCCAGCAGCTTAGGCGGCGGGACTAGCGGGAGGGGCCCCCAGTTCTTC	CASSLGGGTSGRGPQFF
TRBD2	TRBJ2-1	TRBV2	once	TGTGCCAGCAGTGGGCCCCCCGGACTAGCGGGAGGGTACAATGAGCAGTTCTTC	CASSGPPGLAGGYNEQFF
.	TRBJ1-1	TRBV28	.	TGTGCCAGCAGTTTACCACAGAACACTGAAGCTTTCTTT	CASSLPQNTEAFF
.	TRBJ1-5	TRBV6-5	.	TGTGCCAGCAGTTACGCGGGGAATCAGCCCCAGCATTTT	CASSYAGNQPQHF
TRBD2	TRBJ2-1	TRBV18	once	TGTGCCAGCTCACCACCCCCTAGCGGATACAATGAGCAGTTCTTC	CASSPPPSGYNEQFF
.	TRBJ2-7	TRBV28	few	TGTGCCAGCACCTCCCAGGGGTACGAGCAGTACTTC	CASTSQGYEQYF
.	TRBJ1-1	TRBV2	.	TGTGCCAGCAGCTCTACGGGGGGAGCGACTGAAGCTTTCTTT	CASSSTGGATEAFF
TRBD2	TRBJ2-5	TRBV29-1	many	TGCAGCGTTGAGGAGACTAGCGGGCGGACCCAGTACTTC	CSVEETSGRTQYF
.	TRBJ1-1	TRBV2	.	TGTGCCAGCAGGGCAGGGCGCACTGAAGCTTTCTTT	CASRAGRTEAFF
TRBD1	TRBJ1-2	TRBV7-6	.	TGTGCCAGCAGCTTAGCGGGGACAGGGCCCTATGGCTACACCTTC	CASSLAGTGPYGYTF
TRBD2	TRBJ2-2	TRBV24-1	.	TGTGCCACCAGTGAGGGGAGCGGGAGGATCACCGGGGAGCTGTTTTTT	CATSEGSGRITGELFF
TRBD2	TRBJ2-3	TRBV28	once	TGTGCCAGCAGTTTACGATTAGCGGGATTGGGCACAGATACGCAGTATTTT	CASSLRLAGLGTDTQYF